This TCR beta chain was found in a study of cytomegalovirus exposure and HLA in healthy donors. Study-wide context: Ancestry clustering placed roughly four fifths of approximately 370 genotyped donors in the Caucasian-associated cluster.

The PCR used 60 Vbeta and 13 Jbeta primers. The table came from immunoSEQ multiplex PCR; TCRdb's copy has only in-frame clones and leaves some out. The listing contains about 170,000 clones. The sequencing input was PBMCs. This receptor was obtained from a woman aged 55-70 years in good health and CMV-seronegative.

DNA of the CDR3: TGTGCCAGCAGCTTAGCGAGCGATCAGCCCCAGCATTTT. This codes for CASSLASDQPQHF. The gene calls are TRBV7-8 and TRBJ1-5, with D unclear. The V end lost 0 bases, the J end lost 5 bases, and 5 bases lay between the germline ends. The CDR3 has 13 amino acids. Germline-derived CDR1 and CDR2 are SGHVS and FQNEAQ.